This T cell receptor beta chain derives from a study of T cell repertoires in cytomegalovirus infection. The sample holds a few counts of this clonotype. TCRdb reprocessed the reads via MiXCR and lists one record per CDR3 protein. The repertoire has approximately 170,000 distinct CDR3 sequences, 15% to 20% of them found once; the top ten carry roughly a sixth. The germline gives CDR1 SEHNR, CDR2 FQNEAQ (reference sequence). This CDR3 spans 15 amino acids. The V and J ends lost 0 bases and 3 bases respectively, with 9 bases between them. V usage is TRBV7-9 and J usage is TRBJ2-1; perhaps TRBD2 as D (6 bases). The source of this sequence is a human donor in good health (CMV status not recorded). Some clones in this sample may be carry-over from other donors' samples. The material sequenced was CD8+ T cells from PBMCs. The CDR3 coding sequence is TGTGCCAGCAGCTTAGCGGAGGGCCTCTACAATGAGCAGTTCTTC. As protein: CASSLAEGLYNEQFF.